The 17 T cell receptor beta chains below all came from one sample that was sequenced in a study of cytomegalovirus exposure and HLA in healthy donors. Primers for the PCR totalled 60 Vbeta and 13 Jbeta. The assay was immunoSEQ multiplex PCR, and TCRdb's table has in-frame clones only and misses some. The table lists under 100,000 clones, 65% to 85% of them singletons. The sample consisted of PBMCs. The receptors were gathered from a man between 45 and 60 years old in good health and CMV-seronegative.

The rearrangement joins TRBV5-1 to TRBJ2-4; a weak D match, TRBD2 (5 bases). The CDR3 has 11 amino acids. V was pared by 2 bases and J by 8 bases, with 5 bases between. Germline-derived CDR1 and CDR2 are SGHRS and YFSETQ. CDR3 DNA sequence: TGCGCCAGCAGCTTCGGGGACATTCAGTACTTC. Amino acid sequence: CASSFGDIQYF. Drawing the rest from reference TRBV5-1 and TRBJ2-4, the complete variable domain is KAGVTQTPRYLIKTRGQQVTLSCSPISGHRSVSWYQQTPGQGLQFLFEYFSETQRNKGNFPGRFSGRQFSNSRSEMNVSTLELGDSALYLCASSFGDIQYFGAGTRLSVL.

The rearrangement links TRBV27 to TRBJ2-1; 11 bases are a match to TRBD2. The V gene end was trimmed by 5 bases and the J gene end by 4 bases; junction bases not matched to a gene: 4. Germline lookup yields CDR1 MNHEY and CDR2 SMNVEV (reference sequence). This CDR3 is 15 amino acids long. CDR3: CASSGRLAGYNEQFF. Written as DNA, the CDR3 is TGTGCCAGCAGTGGGAGACTAGCGGGGTACAATGAGCAGTTCTTC.

The chain employs TRBV7-9 and TRBJ1-2; 12 bases align to TRBD1. This CDR3 contains 15 residues. Looked up from germline, CDR1 is SEHNR and CDR2 is FQNEAQ (reference sequence). The V and J ends lost 5 bases and 2 bases, in that order; junction bases with no gene match: 3. The CDR3 reads CASSKGTGGNYGYTF. The CDR3 DNA reads TGTGCCAGCAGCAAAGGGACAGGGGGCAACTATGGCTACACCTTC.

The chain couples TRBV7-8 to TRBJ1-5; D gene uncertain. V dropped 4 bases and J dropped 1 base, with 5 bases sitting between them. The CDR3 extends over 13 amino acids. Germline V CDR1 and CDR2: SGHVS, FQNEAQ. The DNA for the CDR3 is TGTGCCAGCAGCTACCGGAGCAATCAGCCCCAGCATTTT. As protein: CASSYRSNQPQHF.

The chain joins TRBV5-6 to TRBJ1-2; a weak D match, TRBD1 (6 bases). With 1 base removed from V and 6 bases from J, the gap between germline ends came to 19 bases. This CDR3 is 16 amino acids long. CDR1 and CDR2 from the germline V gene are SGHDT and YYEEEE. The CDR3 protein is CASSLLESWGRHGYTF. The DNA for the CDR3 is TGTGCCAGCAGCTTGTTAGAAAGCTGGGGGCGTCATGGCTACACCTTC.

This chain joins TRBV5-1 and TRBJ2-7, with 7 nucleotides matching TRBD2. Per germline, CDR1 SGHRS and CDR2 YFSETQ. The CDR3 extends over 14 amino acids. V lost 2 bases, J lost 1 base, and 3 bases stayed unmatched. DNA for the CDR3: TGCGCCAGCAGCTTAGGAGCGGGATCCTACGAGCAGTACTTC. It encodes CASSLGAGSYEQYF.

The chain carries TRBV4-1 and TRBJ1-2; 7 positions agree with TRBD1. The germline gives CDR1 MGHRA, CDR2 YSYEKL. The CDR3 loop spans 16 amino acids. J was trimmed by 5 bases and V by 1 base; bases with no gene match: 10. The CDR3 DNA reads as TGCGCCAGCAGCCAAGGTATCCAGACAGGGCCTTATGGCTACACCTTC. Its protein is CASSQGIQTGPYGYTF.

This clone was recorded only once. The V call is TRBV14, the J call TRBJ1-2; maybe TRBD1 (5 bases). The CDR3 runs to 14 residues. V lost 1 base to trimming and J lost 4 bases, with 10 bases between them. Looked up from germline, CDR1 is SGHDN and CDR2 is FVKESK. The CDR3 spells CASSQASGPYGYTF. The CDR3 DNA reads TGTGCCAGCAGCCAAGCTTCAGGGCCCTATGGCTACACCTTC. Full variable domain (rest looked up from reference TRBV14 and TRBJ1-2): EAGVTQFPSHSVIEKGQTVTLRCDPISGHDNLYWYRRVMGKEIKFLLHFVKESKQDESGMPNNRFLAERTGGTYSTLKVQPAELEDSGVYFCASSQASGPYGYTFGSGTRLTVV.

The rearrangement links TRBV7-9 to TRBJ2-5; TRBD2 aligns across 8 bases. Per the germline V gene, CDR1 is SEHNR and CDR2 is FQNEAQ (reference sequence). This CDR3 is 17 amino acids long. Trimming cost V 4 bases and J 4 bases; bases outside gene matches: 14. CDR3: CASSSPDQRGPGETQYF. The CDR3 coding sequence is TGTGCCAGCAGCTCTCCGGACCAGCGGGGGCCTGGAGAGACCCAGTACTTC.

This clone has only a few counts. The junction shows a germline mismatch at one end, possibly a read error. This chain uses TRBV7-7 with TRBJ2-1; 11 nucleotides line up with TRBD2. There are 16 residues in the CDR3. Germline CDR1 is SSHAT and CDR2 is FNYEAQ (reference sequence). In DNA form, the CDR3 reads TGTGCTAGCAGCCCTCGTCTAGCGGGGGGTAGAAATGAGCAGTTCTTC. Its protein is CASSPRLAGGRNEQFF. The whole variable domain, remainder taken from reference TRBV7-7 and TRBJ2-1, is GAGVSQSPRYKVTKRGQDVTLRCDPISSHATLYWYQQALGQGPEFLTYFNYEAQPDKSGLPSDRFSAERPEGSISTLTIQRTEQRDSAMYRCASSPRLAGGRNEQFFGPGTRLTVL.

The chain combines TRBV9 with TRBJ2-7, with D maybe TRBD2 (6 bases). The ends were cut back, 0 bases at V and 6 bases at J, with 13 bases in the middle. CDR3 length: 14 amino acids. The germline CDR1 and CDR2 sequences are SGDLS and YYNGEE. This CDR3 reads CASSVDLAPAEQYF. CDR3 sequence (DNA): TGTGCCAGCAGCGTAGATCTAGCGCCGGCCGAGCAGTACTTC. Variable domain in full (rest from reference TRBV9 and TRBJ2-7): DSGVTQTPKHLITATGQRVTLRCSPRSGDLSVYWYQQSLDQGLQFLIQYYNGEERAKGNILERFSAQQFPDLHSELNLSSLELGDSALYFCASSVDLAPAEQYFGPGTRLTVT.

V and J are TRBV6-5 and TRBJ2-1; the D gene is possibly TRBD1 (5 bases). This CDR3 is 14 amino acids long. Trimming stripped 0 bases from V and 6 bases from J, with 9 bases between. Germline CDR1 and CDR2: MNHEY and SVGAGI. The CDR3 DNA reads TGTGCCAGCAGTTACTCACCAGACAGCAATGAGCAGTTCTTC. It codes for CASSYSPDSNEQFF.

This clone has just a few counts. The CDR3: CASNSGTTLHF. As DNA, the CDR3 is TGTGCCAGCAACTCCGGGACAACCCTCCACTTT. This chain uses TRBV28 with TRBJ1-6, with a tentative D call TRBD1 (6 bases). Germline V lookup: CDR1 MDHEN, CDR2 SYDVKM. The CDR3 sequence is 11 residues long. V gave up 7 bases and J gave up 14 bases, with 12 bases separating them.

This chain connects TRBV4-3 to TRBJ1-2, with D perhaps matching TRBD1 (5 bases). The V and J ends lost 0 bases and 8 bases respectively, with 16 bases between them. Per germline, CDR1 LGHNA and CDR2 YSLEER. The CDR3 runs to 15 residues. CDR3 DNA sequence: TGCGCCAGCAGCCAAGATCTTAAGGGTAACAGGGGCTACACCTTC. Its protein product is CASSQDLKGNRGYTF.

This chain connects TRBV10-1 to TRBJ2-1; TRBD1 matches at 9 bases. The V and J ends lost 9 bases and 5 bases, in that order; junction bases with no gene match: 8. CDR1 is WNHNN, CDR2 SYGVQD, per germline (reference sequence). This CDR3 contains 14 residues. The CDR3 here is CASHPGQGNNEQFF. The DNA for the CDR3 is TGCGCCAGTCACCCGGGACAGGGCAACAATGAGCAGTTCTTC.

This clone was counted a single time. The chain recombines TRBV10-3 with TRBJ2-1; 7 bases line up with TRBD1. Germline CDR1 is ENHRY and CDR2 is SYGVKD. V gave up 3 bases and J gave up 6 bases; unmatched junction bases: 11. The CDR3 runs to 16 residues. The CDR3 protein is CAISDAGGQSGNEQFF. The CDR3 nucleotides are TGTGCCATCAGTGACGCAGGGGGACAGTCGGGCAATGAGCAGTTCTTC.

As concerns this clone: At the DNA level, this CDR3 is encoded by other sequences in the same sample as well. The genes are TRBV5-1 and TRBJ2-3; possibly TRBD2 for D (6 bases). Trimming took off 4 bases at V and 1 base at J, with 10 bases between the two ends. This CDR3 region has 14 residues. CDR1 is SGHRS and CDR2 is YFSETQ in the germline V gene. The CDR3 spells CASSPGGGTDTQYF. CDR3 DNA: TGCGCCAGCAGCCCTGGAGGGGGCACAGATACGCAGTATTTT. Using reference TRBV5-1 and TRBJ2-3 for the parts outside the CDR3, the full variable domain is KAGVTQTPRYLIKTRGQQVTLSCSPISGHRSVSWYQQTPGQGLQFLFEYFSETQRNKGNFPGRFSGRQFSNSRSEMNVSTLELGDSALYLCASSPGGGTDTQYFGPGTRLTVL.